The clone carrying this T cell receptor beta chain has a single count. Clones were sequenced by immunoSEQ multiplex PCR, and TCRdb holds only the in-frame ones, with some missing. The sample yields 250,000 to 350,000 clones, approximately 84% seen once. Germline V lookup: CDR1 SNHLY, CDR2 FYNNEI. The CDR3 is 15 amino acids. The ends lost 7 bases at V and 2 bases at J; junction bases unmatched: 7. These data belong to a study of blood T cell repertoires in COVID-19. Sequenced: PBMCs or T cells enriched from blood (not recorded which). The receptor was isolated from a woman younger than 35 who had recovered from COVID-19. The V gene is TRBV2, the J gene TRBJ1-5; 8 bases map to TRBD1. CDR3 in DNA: TGTGCCAGCATCGGGGCGACAGGGGGCAATCAGCCCCAGCATTTT. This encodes CASIGATGGNQPQHF.